This TCR beta chain was captured in a study of blood T cell repertoires in COVID-19. The CDR3 sequence is 11 residues long. The germline CDR1 and CDR2 sequences are DFQATT and SNEGSKA (reference sequence). J gave up 4 bases and V 6 bases, and 3 bases lay outside the gene matches. Per the study methods: Amplification with reference gene primers provided the estimates of nucleated cell counts. TCRdb's copy holds only in-frame clones and misses some; the assay was immunoSEQ multiplex PCR. V and J calls and clone size follow that table, whereas D and trimming were derived from the DNA. The sample includes 200,000 to 250,000 clones, 82% of them seen just once. A word on this clone: Other DNA sequences in this sample translate to the same CDR3.

The J gene is TRBJ2-7, the V gene TRBV20-1; 7 nucleotides line up with TRBD1. The sample taken for sequencing was peripheral blood. The TCR was taken from a woman between 40 and 55 years old with acute or convalescent COVID-19. CDR3 residues: CSAPTGYEQYF. CDR3 in DNA: TGCAGTGCCCCGACAGGGTACGAGCAGTACTTC.